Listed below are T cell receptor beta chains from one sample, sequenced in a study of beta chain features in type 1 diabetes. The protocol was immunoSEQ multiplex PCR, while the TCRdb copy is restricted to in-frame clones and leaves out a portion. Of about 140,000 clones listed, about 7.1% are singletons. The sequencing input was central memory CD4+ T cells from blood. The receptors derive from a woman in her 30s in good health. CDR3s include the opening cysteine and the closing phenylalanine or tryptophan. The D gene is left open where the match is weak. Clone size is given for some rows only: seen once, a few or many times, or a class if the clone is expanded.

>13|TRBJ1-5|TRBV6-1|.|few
TGTGCCAGCGTAGGACAGAACAATCAGCCCCAGCATTTT
CASVGQNNQPQHF
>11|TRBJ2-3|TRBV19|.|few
TGTGCCAGTAGCCTCAGGCGGGCGCAGTATTTT
CASSLRRAQYF
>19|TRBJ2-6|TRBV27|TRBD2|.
TGTGCCAGCAGTTTTATCGGAGCGGGGGGTCCCTCTGGGGCCAACGTCCTGACTTTC
CASSFIGAGGPSGANVLTF
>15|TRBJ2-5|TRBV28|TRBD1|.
TGTGCCAGCAGTACCCACAGGGGTCTAGGAGAGACCCAGTACTTC
CASSTHRGLGETQYF
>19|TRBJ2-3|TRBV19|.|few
TGTGCCAGTAGTATACCCCACGGCGGGGCACCTACTAGCACAGATACGCAGTATTTT
CASSIPHGGAPTSTDTQYF
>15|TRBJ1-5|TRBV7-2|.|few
TGTGCCAGCAGCCAGGGCTCGGGGGGCAATCAGCCCCAGCATTTT
CASSQGSGGNQPQHF
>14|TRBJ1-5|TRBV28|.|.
TGTGCCAGCAGCTTGAACTACAGGAATCAGCCCCAGCATTTT
CASSLNYRNQPQHF
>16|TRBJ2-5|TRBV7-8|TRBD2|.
TGTGCCAGCACCCAATCCGGGACTAGCGGTGCGGGGACCCAGTACTTC
CASTQSGTSGAGTQYF
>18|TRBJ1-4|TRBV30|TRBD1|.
TGTGCCTGGAACCCCAAACCGGGACAGGGGGGTACAAATGAAAAACTGTTTTTT
CAWNPKPGQGGTNEKLFF
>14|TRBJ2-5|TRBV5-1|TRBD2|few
TGCGCCAGCAGCCGCCGGACTAGCCAAGAGACCCAGTACTTC
CASSRRTSQETQYF
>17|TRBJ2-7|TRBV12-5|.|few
TGTGCTAGTGGTCCCCCCGGTCGGGGACACCACTCCTACGAGCAGTACTTC
CASGPPGRGHHSYEQYF
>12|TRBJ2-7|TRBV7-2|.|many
TGTGCCAGCAGCTCCGCTACCCACGAGCAGTACTTC
CASSSATHEQYF
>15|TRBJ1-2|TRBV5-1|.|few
TGCGCCAGCAGCTTGAGTCAGGCCACAAACTATGGCTACACCTTC
CASSLSQATNYGYTF
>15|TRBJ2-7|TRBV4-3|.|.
TGCGCCAGCAGCCATCCCGACCATAGCCCCTACGAGCAGTACTTC
CASSHPDHSPYEQYF
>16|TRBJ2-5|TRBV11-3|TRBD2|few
TGTGCCAGCAGCAAAATAGGCCCGGGGGGGCGAGAGACCCAGTACTTC
CASSKIGPGGRETQYF
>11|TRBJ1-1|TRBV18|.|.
TGTGCCAGCTCCGATTTGGAGGAAGCTTTCTTT
CASSDLEEAFF
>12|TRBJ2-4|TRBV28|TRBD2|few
TGTGCCAGCACCTCGGGGGGAAACATTCAGTACTTC
CASTSGGNIQYF
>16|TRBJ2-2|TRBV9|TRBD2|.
TGTGCCAGCAGCGTAACTAGCGGCCCTAACACCGGGGAGCTGTTTTTT
CASSVTSGPNTGELFF
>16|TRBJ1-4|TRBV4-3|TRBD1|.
TGCGCCAGCAGCCAAGATTTTCAGGGGGCTAATGAAAAACTGTTTTTT
CASSQDFQGANEKLFF
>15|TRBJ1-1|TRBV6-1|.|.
TGTGCCAGCAGTACCCCGGGGGGGCGGAACACTGAAGCTTTCTTT
CASSTPGGRNTEAFF
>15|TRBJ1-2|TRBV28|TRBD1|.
TGTGCCAGCAGTATAGGGACAGGGGAGACGTGGGGCTACACCTTC
CASSIGTGETWGYTF
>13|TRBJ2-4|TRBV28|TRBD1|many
TGTGCCAGCGACGACAGGGAAAGAAACATTCAGTACTTC
CASDDRERNIQYF
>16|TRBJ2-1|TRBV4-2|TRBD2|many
TGTGCCAGCAGCCAAGCGACGGGACTAGGATACAATGAGCAGTTCTTC
CASSQATGLGYNEQFF
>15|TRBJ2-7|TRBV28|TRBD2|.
TGTGCCAGCAGTTTCACGACTAGCGGGAGCTACGAGCAGTACTTC
CASSFTTSGSYEQYF
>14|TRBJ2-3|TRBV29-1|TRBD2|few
TGCAGCACATTTAGCGGGAGGCAGGTAGATACGCAGTATTTT
CSTFSGRQVDTQYF
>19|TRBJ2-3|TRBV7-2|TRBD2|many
TGTGCCAGCAGCTTACAGCGGACTAGCGGGAGATCGATTGCAGATACGCAGTATTTT
CASSLQRTSGRSIADTQYF